This is a list of T cell receptor beta chains from one sample in a study of cytomegalovirus exposure and HLA in healthy donors. Sequencing was performed with immunoSEQ multiplex PCR; in TCRdb, only in-frame clones are kept and a portion is missing. The profile covers approximately 120,000 clones, with 70% to 80% appearing a single time and less than 2% taken by the ten largest. Sequencing input: PBMCs. The receptors come from a man over 45 in good health and CMV-seronegative. The CDR3 runs from the conserved cysteine through the conserved F or W. The D gene is left open where the match is weak. Size tells how often a clone was seen (once, few, many) or the class of an expanded clone, and some rows leave it out.

NA	NA	TRBV5-5	TRBJ1-1	CASSWTAYTEAFF	TGTGCCAGCAGTTGGACAGCCTACACTGAAGCTTTCTTT
NA	once	TRBV18	TRBJ2-1	CASSPLQNEQFF	TGTGCCAGCTCACCACTCCAGAATGAGCAGTTCTTC
NA	few	TRBV28	TRBJ1-1	CASSQWDIKRAEAFF	TGTGCCAGCAGTCAATGGGACATTAAAAGAGCTGAAGCTTTCTTT
TRBD2	NA	TRBV11-2	TRBJ2-3	CASSLAGGRPDTQYF	TGTGCCAGCAGCCTAGCGGGGGGGCGACCAGATACGCAGTATTTT
TRBD2	NA	TRBV28	TRBJ2-4	CASGPHREEVPQNF	TGTGCCAGCGGACCTCACCGGGAGGAGGTCCCTCAGAACTTC
TRBD1	NA	TRBV2	TRBJ2-7	CASKTGPSSYEQYF	TGTGCCAGCAAGACAGGGCCCAGCTCCTACGAGCAGTACTTC
NA	NA	TRBV19	TRBJ1-3	CASSIGINSGNTIYF	TGTGCCAGTAGTATCGGGATCAACTCTGGAAACACCATATATTTT
NA	few	TRBV5-1	TRBJ2-7	CASSPSRGDEQYF	TGCGCCAGCAGCCCGAGCAGGGGGGACGAGCAGTACTTC
TRBD1	NA	TRBV18	TRBJ2-7	CASSPRGTGSHEQYF	TGTGCCAGCTCACCAAGGGGGACAGGGAGTCACGAGCAGTACTTC
TRBD1	few	TRBV6-5	TRBJ1-5	CASSNQGASQPQHF	TGTGCCAGCAGTAACCAGGGGGCTAGTCAGCCCCAGCATTTT
TRBD1	NA	TRBV18	TRBJ1-3	CASSENRGPGNTIYF	TGTGCCAGCTCAGAAAACAGGGGCCCTGGAAACACCATATATTTT
TRBD2	NA	TRBV4-2	TRBJ2-5	CASSHVTAGKGTQYF	TGTGCCAGCAGCCACGTGACAGCGGGAAAGGGGACCCAGTACTTC
NA	NA	TRBV5-6	TRBJ1-6	CASSRGVYNSPLHF	TGTGCCAGCAGCCGTGGAGTTTATAATTCACCCCTCCACTTT
NA	NA	TRBV4-2	TRBJ2-1	CASSLVQGDNNEQFF	TGTGCCAGCAGCCTTGTCCAAGGGGACAACAATGAGCAGTTCTTC
NA	NA	TRBV4-2	TRBJ2-3	CASSQVGQGRDTQYF	TGTGCCAGCAGCCAAGTGGGGCAGGGGCGGGATACGCAGTATTTT
TRBD1	NA	TRBV6-5	TRBJ1-6	CASSQSDRDSLPLHF	TGTGCCAGCAGCCAATCGGACAGGGATTCTTTACCCCTCCACTTT
TRBD1	NA	TRBV6-5	TRBJ1-1	CASSRDRADTEAFF	TGTGCCAGCAGTAGGGACAGGGCGGACACTGAAGCTTTCTTT
NA	NA	TRBV2	TRBJ1-6	CASNVRGNSPLHF	TGTGCCAGCAATGTCAGGGGTAATTCACCCCTCCACTTT
TRBD2	few	TRBV7-2	TRBJ2-1	CASSLVLAGEQFF	TGTGCCAGCAGCTTAGTACTAGCGGGCGAGCAGTTCTTC
NA	NA	TRBV5-8	TRBJ1-6	CASSFLGTDNSPLHF	TGTGCCAGCAGCTTTTTGGGGACTGATAATTCACCCCTCCACTTT
TRBD2	NA	TRBV11-1	TRBJ2-3	CASSATSGGPLNTQYF	TGTGCCAGCAGCGCCACTAGCGGGGGGCCCCTGAATACGCAGTATTTT
TRBD1	NA	TRBV9	TRBJ1-1	CASRGQGPEAFF	TGTGCCAGCAGAGGACAGGGGCCTGAAGCTTTCTTT
NA	NA	TRBV10-1	TRBJ2-3	CASMEPGRDTQYF	TGCGCCAGCATGGAACCAGGGAGGGATACGCAGTATTTT
TRBD2	NA	TRBV2	TRBJ2-3	CASDRGEITDTQYF	TGTGCCAGCGATCGGGGGGAAATAACAGATACGCAGTATTTT
NA	NA	TRBV11-2	TRBJ1-4	CASSLGAEKLFF	TGTGCCAGCAGCTTGGGCGCAGAAAAACTGTTTTTT
TRBD1	NA	TRBV5-4	TRBJ1-1	CASSLPRTGDNTEAFF	TGTGCCAGCAGCCTCCCACGGACAGGAGATAACACTGAAGCTTTCTTT
NA	NA	TRBV20-1	TRBJ1-2	CSAVSYGYTF	TGCAGTGCTGTATCCTATGGCTACACCTTC
NA	NA	TRBV5-6	TRBJ1-6	CASSRTDIGLNSPLHF	TGTGCCAGCAGTCGGACAGATATAGGGCTTAATTCACCCCTCCACTTT
NA	NA	TRBV5-5	TRBJ1-5	CASSLGPGGQPQHF	TGTGCCAGCAGCTTGGGCCCCGGGGGTCAGCCCCAGCATTTT
NA	NA	TRBV9	TRBJ2-5	CASSGLGGETQYF	TGTGCCAGCAGCGGACTAGGCGGGGAGACCCAGTACTTC
NA	NA	TRBV14	TRBJ1-1	CASSQQALNTEAFF	TGTGCCAGCAGCCAACAGGCTCTGAACACTGAAGCTTTCTTT
TRBD2	few	TRBV15	TRBJ2-2	CATSRGDYFGDLGGELFF	TGTGCCACCAGCAGAGGGGACTATTTTGGGGATCTGGGCGGGGAGCTGTTTTTT
NA	few	TRBV7-9	TRBJ1-2	CASFAIGGNYGYTF	TGTGCCAGCTTTGCAATCGGGGGAAACTATGGCTACACCTTC
TRBD1	NA	TRBV18	TRBJ1-3	CASSPLQGVGNTIYF	TGTGCCAGCTCACCCCTACAGGGGGTTGGAAACACCATATATTTT
TRBD1	once	TRBV4-2	TRBJ1-2	CASSQEPGQGIRGYTF	TGTGCCAGCAGCCAAGAGCCGGGACAGGGGATCCGGGGCTACACCTTC
TRBD1	NA	TRBV4-1	TRBJ2-5	CASSLGQDQETQYF	TGCGCCAGCAGCCTAGGACAGGACCAAGAGACCCAGTACTTC
TRBD2	NA	TRBV11-2	TRBJ2-5	CASSFRIRSGAQETQYF	TGTGCCAGCAGCTTTCGTATTCGTAGCGGGGCTCAAGAGACCCAGTACTTC
NA	NA	TRBV19	TRBJ1-2	CASTPRGQDGYTF	TGTGCCAGTACCCCCCGGGGTCAGGATGGCTACACCTTC
TRBD1	NA	TRBV7-2	TRBJ1-5	CASSLGQGGQPQHF	TGTGCCAGCAGCCTCGGACAGGGCGGTCAGCCCCAGCATTTT
NA	NA	TRBV2	TRBJ1-2	CASSGVGDYGYTF	TGTGCCAGCAGTGGGGTAGGGGACTATGGCTACACCTTC
TRBD1	NA	TRBV18	TRBJ1-5	CASSIRDRGVDQPQHF	TGTGCCAGCTCAATCCGGGACAGGGGGGTCGATCAGCCCCAGCATTTT
NA	NA	TRBV5-5	TRBJ1-2	CASSLGGHLGDYGYTF	TGTGCCAGCAGCTTAGGGGGACACCTGGGGGACTATGGCTACACCTTC
NA	NA	TRBV7-2	TRBJ2-7	CASSQSAGLEQYF	TGTGCCAGCAGCCAGAGCGCGGGGTTAGAGCAGTACTTC
NA	NA	TRBV6-1	TRBJ1-6	CASIYTPGSPLHF	TGTGCCAGCATTTACACCCCAGGTAGTCCCCTCCACTTT
NA	NA	TRBV5-1	TRBJ1-1	CASSLESGENTEAFF	TGCGCCAGCAGCTTGGAATCAGGGGAGAACACTGAAGCTTTCTTT
TRBD2	few	TRBV5-6	TRBJ2-7	CASSFYGLAFTVYEQYF	TGTGCCAGCAGCTTTTACGGACTAGCCTTTACGGTCTACGAGCAGTACTTC
NA	NA	TRBV5-1	TRBJ2-7	CASSDGAGAPSEQYF	TGCGCCAGCAGCGACGGGGCAGGGGCTCCTAGCGAGCAGTACTTC
NA	NA	TRBV19	TRBJ1-3	CASSMDNSGNTIYF	TGTGCCAGTAGTATGGACAACTCTGGAAACACCATATATTTT
NA	NA	TRBV6-5	TRBJ2-1	CASSGDRGGYNEQFF	TGTGCCAGCAGTGGCGACAGAGGGGGTTACAATGAGCAGTTCTTC
TRBD2	NA	TRBV5-1	TRBJ2-1	CASSSGTSGDGEQFF	TGCGCCAGCAGCTCCGGGACTAGCGGGGATGGTGAGCAGTTCTTC
TRBD1	once	TRBV6-5	TRBJ1-2	CASRNQGGHGYTF	TGTGCCAGCAGAAATCAGGGGGGACATGGCTACACCTTC